Below, 9 T cell receptor beta chains from the same sample are listed, as sequenced in a study of blood T cell repertoires in COVID-19. TCRdb's copy holds only in-frame clones and misses some; the assay was immunoSEQ multiplex PCR. This table has 350,000 to 400,000 clones, 88% appearing once. The sample consisted of PBMCs or T cells enriched from blood (not recorded which). Receptors were obtained from a young woman who had recovered from COVID-19.

The chain has TRBV10-3 and TRBJ2-7, with TRBD1 matching 9 bases. Looked up from germline, CDR1 is ENHRY and CDR2 is SYGVKD. This CDR3 region has 14 residues. With 4 bases clipped from V and 3 bases from J, the junction kept 4 bases outside the gene matches. The CDR3: CAISATGGGYEQYF. The CDR3 nucleotides read TGTGCCATCAGTGCGACAGGGGGAGGCTACGAGCAGTACTTC.

The J gene is TRBJ1-1, the V gene TRBV27, with TRBD1 identical over 8 bases. Germline V gives CDR1 MNHEY, CDR2 SMNVEV (reference sequence). The CDR3 totals 13 residues. V dropped 4 bases and J dropped 3; count of bases not matched to a gene: 1. The CDR3 loop is CASSWGQDTEAFF. CDR3 nucleotides: TGTGCCAGCAGTTGGGGACAGGACACTGAAGCTTTCTTT.

This chain connects TRBV6-5 to TRBJ1-2; possibly TRBD1 for D (5 bases). Germline assignment: CDR1 MNHEY and CDR2 SVGAGI. The CDR3 loop spans 15 amino acids. The V end was cut by 7 bases, the J end by 5 bases, with 20 bases between. In DNA form, the CDR3 reads TGTGCCAGCAACCGTATTATACAGGAGAATTATGGCTACACCTTC. The encoded protein is CASNRIIQENYGYTF.

The CDR3 sequence: CASSQERSGPGTTNEKLFF. Written as DNA, the CDR3 is TGTGCCAGCAGCCAAGAAAGAAGTGGGCCCGGGACAACTAATGAAAAACTGTTTTTT. The gene calls are TRBV3-1 (or the pseudogene TRBV3-2) and TRBJ1-4; D unresolved. The ends were cut back, 0 bases at V and 0 bases at J, with 17 bases in the middle. Germline CDR1 reads LGHDT; CDR2 reads YNNKEL (reference sequence). The CDR3 length is 19 residues.

V usage is TRBV25-1 and J usage is TRBJ1-3; D not resolved. CDR3 length: 14 amino acids. V lost 5 bases, J lost 0 bases, and 8 bases lay in between. Germline V gene lookup returns CDR1 MGHDK and CDR2 SYGVNS. The DNA of the CDR3 is TGTGCCAGCAGTAGTCTCAGCTCTGGAAACACCATATATTTT. It yields the protein CASSSLSSGNTIYF.

The rearrangement joins TRBV10-3 to TRBJ2-3; a possible D gene is TRBD1 (5 bases). Germline CDR1 ENHRY, CDR2 SYGVKD. CDR3 size: 16 residues. Trimming pared 10 bases from V and 4 bases from J, leaving 24 bases between. CDR3 amino acids: CATTGPGLEHPDTQYF. Here the CDR3 DNA reads TGTGCCACCACCGGCCCAGGGCTGGAGCACCCAGATACGCAGTATTTT.

V usage is TRBV4-3 and J usage is TRBJ1-6, with 10 bases that match TRBD1. CDR1 LGHNA and CDR2 YSLEER come from the germline V gene. Unmatched junction bases numbered 7, after V lost 3 bases and J lost 8 bases. This CDR3 spans 16 amino acids. The CDR3 protein is CASSQAGQGGHSPLHF. The CDR3 DNA follows: TGCGCCAGCAGCCAGGCCGGACAGGGGGGCCATTCACCCCTCCACTTT.

The chain links TRBV4-3 to TRBJ2-4, with 10 positions matching TRBD2. Trimming at V came to 1 base and at J to 1 base, leaving 10 bases not matched to a gene. The germline gives CDR1 LGHNA, CDR2 YSLEER. The CDR3 is made up of 19 amino acids. The CDR3 loop is CASSQAPLAGASAKNIQYF. The CDR3 bases are TGCGCCAGCAGCCAAGCCCCTCTAGCGGGGGCTAGTGCCAAAAACATTCAGTACTTC.

The chain links TRBV5-4 to TRBJ2-2; possibly TRBD2 for D (5 bases). This CDR3 is 12 amino acids long. Trimming took off 8 bases at V and 7 bases at J, with 12 bases between the two ends. The germline gives CDR1 SGHNT, CDR2 YYREEE (reference sequence). The CDR3 DNA reads TGTGCCAGTAGCCGGGATGTCGGGGAGCTGTTTTTT. This gives the protein CASSRDVGELFF. Looking up the rest from reference TRBV5-4 and TRBJ2-2 gives the full variable domain: ETGVTQSPTHLIKTRGQQVTLRCSSQSGHNTVSWYQQALGQGPQFIFQYYREEENGRGNFPPRFSGLQFPNYSSELNVNALELDDSALYLCASSRDVGELFFGEGSRLTVL.